This record looks at one T cell receptor (beta chain) sequence and its context. In the authors' methods: For nucleated cells, counts were estimated from reference gene primer amplification. Some clones are missing from TCRdb's copy, which holds only in-frame ones; the method was immunoSEQ multiplex PCR. The V and J calls and the clone size are those of that table, but D and trimming were determined from the DNA. This table has 150,000 to 180,000 clones, 75% to 90% appearing once. These data are taken from a study of blood T cell repertoires in COVID-19. Study-wide context: Italy, Spain and the United States were the sources of the convalescent and acute COVID-19 samples. PBMCs, B-cell-depleted T cells, or T cells were the source of the cDNA or gDNA that made up the material.

CDR1 is SGHRS and CDR2 is YFSETQ in the germline V gene. The trim removed 0 bases at V and 4 bases at J, leaving 3 bases unmatched. The CDR3 consists of 15 residues. The J gene is TRBJ1-2, the V gene TRBV5-1; 10 nucleotides line up with TRBD1. This sequence originates from a man aged 60 to 75 with acute or convalescent COVID-19. Sequenced sample: peripheral blood. CDR3 in amino acids: CASSLDGQGGYGYTF. The CDR3 DNA reads as TGCGCCAGCAGCTTGGACGGACAGGGGGGCTATGGCTACACCTTC.